The entry that follows covers one TCR beta chain sequence. What it binds is unknown. An end of the junction differs from the germline gene, which may be a read error. It was by quantitative 5'-RACE with molecular barcodes that TCR beta libraries were made. TCRdb ran MiXCR on the 5' RACE reads and lists one entry per CDR3 protein. The table records around 430,000 distinct CDR3 sequences, over 15% of them present only once. These data come from a study of CD8 T cells in ankylosing spondylitis. Broader study findings: There was a TCR beta motif, made of eight highly homologous variants, that appeared characteristic of ankylosing spondylitis blood. Reportedly, significant enrichment of disease-linked clones occurred in matched ankylosing spondylitis synovial fluid.

Germline V gene lookup returns CDR1 LGHDT and CDR2 YNNKEL (reference sequence). CDR3 size: 18 residues. The TCR sequence derives from a male donor with ankylosing spondylitis. This rearrangement joins TRBV3-1 to TRBJ2-7; 15 bases are shared with TRBD2. Sequencing was performed on blood, either unsorted or a sorted T cell fraction (not recorded which). The CDR3 nucleotides read TGTGCCAGCAGACAAGGGGGACTAGCGGGAGGAATCTCCTACGAGCAGTACTTC. This encodes CASRQGGLAGGISYEQYF.